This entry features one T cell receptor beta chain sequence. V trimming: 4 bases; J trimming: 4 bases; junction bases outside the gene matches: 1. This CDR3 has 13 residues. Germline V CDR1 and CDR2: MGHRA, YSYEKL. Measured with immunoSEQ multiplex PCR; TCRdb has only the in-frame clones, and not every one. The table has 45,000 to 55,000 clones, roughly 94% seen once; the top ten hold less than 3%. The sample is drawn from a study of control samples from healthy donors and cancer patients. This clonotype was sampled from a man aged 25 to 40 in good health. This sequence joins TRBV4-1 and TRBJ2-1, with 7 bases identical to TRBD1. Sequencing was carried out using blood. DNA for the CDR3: TGCGCCAGCAGCCGGGGACAGTACAATGAGCAGTTCTTC. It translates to CASSRGQYNEQFF.